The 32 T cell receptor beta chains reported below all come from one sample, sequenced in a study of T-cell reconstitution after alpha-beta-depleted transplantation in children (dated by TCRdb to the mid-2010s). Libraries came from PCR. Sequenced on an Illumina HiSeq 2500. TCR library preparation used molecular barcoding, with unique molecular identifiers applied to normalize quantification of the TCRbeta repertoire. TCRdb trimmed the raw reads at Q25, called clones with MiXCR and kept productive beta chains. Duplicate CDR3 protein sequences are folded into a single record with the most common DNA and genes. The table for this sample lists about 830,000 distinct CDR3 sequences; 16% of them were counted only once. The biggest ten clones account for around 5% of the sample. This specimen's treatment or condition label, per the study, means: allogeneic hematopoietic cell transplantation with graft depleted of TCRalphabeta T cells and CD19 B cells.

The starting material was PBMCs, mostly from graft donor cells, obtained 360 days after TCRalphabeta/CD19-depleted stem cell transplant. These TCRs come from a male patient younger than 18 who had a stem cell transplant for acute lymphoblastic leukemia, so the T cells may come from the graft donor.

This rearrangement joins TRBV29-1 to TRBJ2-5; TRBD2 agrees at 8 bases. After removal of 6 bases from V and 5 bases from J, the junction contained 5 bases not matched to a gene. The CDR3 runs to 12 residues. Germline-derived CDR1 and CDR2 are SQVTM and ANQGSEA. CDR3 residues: CSVQTGGETQYF. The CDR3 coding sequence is TGCAGCGTACAAACGGGGGGGGAGACCCAGTACTTC.

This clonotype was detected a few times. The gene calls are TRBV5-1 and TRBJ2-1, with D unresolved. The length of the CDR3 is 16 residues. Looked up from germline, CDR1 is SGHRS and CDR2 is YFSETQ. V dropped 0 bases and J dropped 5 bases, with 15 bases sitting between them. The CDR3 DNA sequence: TGCGCCAGCAGCTTGGGTCGAAGGACCACTAACAATGAGCAGTTCTTC. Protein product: CASSLGRRTTNNEQFF.

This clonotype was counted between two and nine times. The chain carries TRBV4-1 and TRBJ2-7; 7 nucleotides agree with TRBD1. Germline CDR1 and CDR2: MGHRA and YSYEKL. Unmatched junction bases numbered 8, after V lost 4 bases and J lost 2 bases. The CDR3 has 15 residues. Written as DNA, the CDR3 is TGCGCCAGCAGCCCGAAAGGGACAGCTCCCTACGAGCAGTACTTC. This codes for CASSPKGTAPYEQYF.

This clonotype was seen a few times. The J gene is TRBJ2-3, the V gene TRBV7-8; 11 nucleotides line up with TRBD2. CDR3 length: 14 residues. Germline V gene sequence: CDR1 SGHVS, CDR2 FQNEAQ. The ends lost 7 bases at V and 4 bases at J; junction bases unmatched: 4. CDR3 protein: CASNSGLAADTQYF. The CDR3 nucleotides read TGTGCCAGCAATTCGGGACTAGCGGCAGATACGCAGTATTTT.

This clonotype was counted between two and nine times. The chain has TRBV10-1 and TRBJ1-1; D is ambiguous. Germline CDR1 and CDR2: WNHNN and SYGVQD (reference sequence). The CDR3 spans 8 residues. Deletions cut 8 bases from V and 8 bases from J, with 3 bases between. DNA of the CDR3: TGCGCCAGCCAAGAAGCTTTCTTT. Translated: CASQEAFF.

CDR3 DNA sequence: TGTGCCAGCAGCTTAGTGGCAGGGAGTCCCAATGAGCAGTTCTTC. Its protein product is CASSLVAGSPNEQFF. This chain connects TRBV7-9 to TRBJ2-1; perhaps D is TRBD1 or TRBD2 (5 bases each). Trimming took 1 base from V and 6 from J, leaving 13 bases between them. This CDR3 is 15 amino acids long. Germline V lookup: CDR1 SEHNR, CDR2 FQNEAQ (reference sequence).

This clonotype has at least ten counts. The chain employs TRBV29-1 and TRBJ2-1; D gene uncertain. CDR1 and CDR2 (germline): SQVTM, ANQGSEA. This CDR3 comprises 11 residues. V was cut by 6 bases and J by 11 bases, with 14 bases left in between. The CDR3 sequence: CSVPDGPQQFF. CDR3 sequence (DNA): TGCAGCGTACCTGACGGGCCCCAGCAGTTCTTC.

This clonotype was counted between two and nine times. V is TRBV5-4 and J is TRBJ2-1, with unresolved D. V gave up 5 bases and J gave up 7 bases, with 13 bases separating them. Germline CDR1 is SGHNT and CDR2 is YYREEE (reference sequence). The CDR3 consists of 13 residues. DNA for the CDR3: TGTGCCAGCAGGGAGCTAGATCAGAATGAGCAGTTCTTC. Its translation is CASRELDQNEQFF.

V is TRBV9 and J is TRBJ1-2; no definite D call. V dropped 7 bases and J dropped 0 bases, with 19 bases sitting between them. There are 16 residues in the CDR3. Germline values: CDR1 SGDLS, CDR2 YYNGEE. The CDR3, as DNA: TGTGCCAGCCACGCCGATTTCGGACGGCCTAACTATGGCTACACCTTC. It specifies CASHADFGRPNYGYTF.

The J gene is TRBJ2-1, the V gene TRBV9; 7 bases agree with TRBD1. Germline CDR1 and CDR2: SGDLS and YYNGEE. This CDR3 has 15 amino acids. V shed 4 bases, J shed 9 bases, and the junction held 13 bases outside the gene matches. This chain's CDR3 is CASSLVSTGSGEQFF. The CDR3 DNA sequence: TGTGCCAGCAGCCTCGTTTCGACAGGGTCCGGTGAGCAGTTCTTC.

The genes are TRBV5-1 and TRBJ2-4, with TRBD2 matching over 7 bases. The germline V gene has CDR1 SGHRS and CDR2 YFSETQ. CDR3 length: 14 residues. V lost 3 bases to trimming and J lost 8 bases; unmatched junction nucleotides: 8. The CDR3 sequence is CASSSQARGDIQYF. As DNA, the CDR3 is TGCGCCAGCAGCTCTCAAGCTCGGGGGGACATTCAGTACTTC.

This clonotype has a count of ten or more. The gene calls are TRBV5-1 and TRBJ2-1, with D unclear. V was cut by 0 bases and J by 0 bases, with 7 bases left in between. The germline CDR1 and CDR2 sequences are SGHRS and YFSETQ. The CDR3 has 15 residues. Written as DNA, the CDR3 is TGCGCCAGCAGCTTGGCACAGAGCTCCTACAATGAGCAGTTCTTC. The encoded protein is CASSLAQSSYNEQFF.

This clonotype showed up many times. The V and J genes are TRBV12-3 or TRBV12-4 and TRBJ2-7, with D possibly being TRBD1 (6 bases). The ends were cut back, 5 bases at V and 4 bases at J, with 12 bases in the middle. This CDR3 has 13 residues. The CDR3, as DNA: TGTGCCAGCAGTACCAGGGGCCCATACGAGCAGTACTTC. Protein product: CASSTRGPYEQYF.

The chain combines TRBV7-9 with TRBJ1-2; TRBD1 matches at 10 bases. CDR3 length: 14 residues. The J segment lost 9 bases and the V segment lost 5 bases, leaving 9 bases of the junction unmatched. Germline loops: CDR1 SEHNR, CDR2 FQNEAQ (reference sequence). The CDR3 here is CASSRTGGIYSYTF. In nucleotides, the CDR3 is TGTGCCAGCAGCCGGACAGGGGGTATTTATAGCTACACCTTC.

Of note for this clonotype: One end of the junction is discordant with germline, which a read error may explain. The CDR3 protein is CASRMDRNTGELYF. As DNA, the CDR3 is TGTGCCAGCAGGATGGACAGAAACACCGGGGAGCTGTATTTT. The chain couples TRBV6-1 to TRBJ2-2, with D possibly matching TRBD1 (6 bases). The length of the CDR3 is 14 residues. Germline values: CDR1 MNHNS, CDR2 SASEGT.

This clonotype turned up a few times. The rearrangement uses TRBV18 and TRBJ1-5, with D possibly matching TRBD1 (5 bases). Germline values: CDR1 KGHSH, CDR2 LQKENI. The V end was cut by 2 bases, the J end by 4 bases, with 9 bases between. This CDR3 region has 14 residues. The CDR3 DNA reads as TGTGCCAGCTCACCAACTCAGGGAAATCAGCCCCAGCATTTT. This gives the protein CASSPTQGNQPQHF.

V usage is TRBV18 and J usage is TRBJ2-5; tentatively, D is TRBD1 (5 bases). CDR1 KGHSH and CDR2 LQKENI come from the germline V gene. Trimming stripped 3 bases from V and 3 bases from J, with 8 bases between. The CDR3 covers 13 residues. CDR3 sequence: CASSPGHKETQYF. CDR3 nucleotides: TGTGCCAGCTCACCTGGACACAAAGAGACCCAGTACTTC.

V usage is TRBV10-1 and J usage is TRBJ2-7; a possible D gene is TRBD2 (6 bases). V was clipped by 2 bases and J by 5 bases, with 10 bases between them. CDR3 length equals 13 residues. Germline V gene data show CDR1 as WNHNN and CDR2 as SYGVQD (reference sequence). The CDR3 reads CASSEAGSDEQYF. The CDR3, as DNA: TGCGCCAGCAGTGAGGCGGGGAGCGACGAGCAGTACTTC.

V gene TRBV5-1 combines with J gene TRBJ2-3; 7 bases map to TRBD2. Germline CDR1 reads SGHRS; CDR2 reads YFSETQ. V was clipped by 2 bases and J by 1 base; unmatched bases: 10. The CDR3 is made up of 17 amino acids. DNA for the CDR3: TGCGCCAGCAGCTTCCAGGTTTCGGGAGGAGGCACAGATACGCAGTATTTT. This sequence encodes CASSFQVSGGGTDTQYF.

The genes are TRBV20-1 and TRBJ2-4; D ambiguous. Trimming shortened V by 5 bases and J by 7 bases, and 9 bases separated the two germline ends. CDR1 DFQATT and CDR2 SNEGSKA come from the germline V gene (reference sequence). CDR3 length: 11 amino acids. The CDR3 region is CSAGIINIQYF. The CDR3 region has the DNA TGCAGTGCTGGGATTATTAACATTCAGTACTTC.

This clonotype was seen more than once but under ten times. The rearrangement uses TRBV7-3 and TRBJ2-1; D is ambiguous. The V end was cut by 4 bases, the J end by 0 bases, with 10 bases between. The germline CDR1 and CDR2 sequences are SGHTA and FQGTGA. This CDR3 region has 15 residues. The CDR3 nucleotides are TGTGCCAGCAGCTCCTCGATAAGCTCCTACAATGAGCAGTTCTTC. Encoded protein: CASSSSISSYNEQFF. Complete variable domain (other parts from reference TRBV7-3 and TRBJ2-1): GAGVSQTPSNKVTEKGKYVELRCDPISGHTALYWYRQSLGQGPEFLIYFQGTGAADDSGLPNDRFFAVRPEGSVSTLKIQRTERGDSAVYLCASSSSISSYNEQFFGPGTRLTVL.

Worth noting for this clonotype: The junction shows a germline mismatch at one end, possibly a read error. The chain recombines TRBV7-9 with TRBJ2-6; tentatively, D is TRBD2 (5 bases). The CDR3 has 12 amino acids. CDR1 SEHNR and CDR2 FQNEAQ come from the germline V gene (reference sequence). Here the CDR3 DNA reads TGTGCCAGCAGCTTAGGAGCGTCGGAACGGGGTTTC. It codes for CASSLGASERGF.

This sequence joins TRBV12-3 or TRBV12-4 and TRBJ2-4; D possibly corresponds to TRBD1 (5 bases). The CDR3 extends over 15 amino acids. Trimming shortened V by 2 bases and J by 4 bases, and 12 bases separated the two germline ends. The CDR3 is CASSLRSDSKNIQYF. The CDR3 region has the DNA TGTGCCAGCAGTTTAAGGAGCGACAGTAAAAACATTCAGTACTTC.

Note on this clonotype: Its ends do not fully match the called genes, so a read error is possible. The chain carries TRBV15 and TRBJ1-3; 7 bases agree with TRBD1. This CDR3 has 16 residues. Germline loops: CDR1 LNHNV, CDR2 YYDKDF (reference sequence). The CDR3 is CATSPLRGQSGNPIYF. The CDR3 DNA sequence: TGTGCCACCAGCCCCTTAAGGGGGCAGAGTGGAAACCCCATATATTTT.

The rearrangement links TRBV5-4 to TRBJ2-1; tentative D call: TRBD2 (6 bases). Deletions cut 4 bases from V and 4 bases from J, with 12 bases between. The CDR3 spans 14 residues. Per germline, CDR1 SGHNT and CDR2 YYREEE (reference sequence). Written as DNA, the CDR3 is TGTGCCAGCAGCAGGGGACTGGAATACAATGAGCAGTTCTTC. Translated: CASSRGLEYNEQFF.

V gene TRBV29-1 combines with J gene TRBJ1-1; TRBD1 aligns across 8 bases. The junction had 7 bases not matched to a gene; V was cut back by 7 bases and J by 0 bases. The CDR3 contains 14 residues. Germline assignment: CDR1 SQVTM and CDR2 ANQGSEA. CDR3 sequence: CSAGGPSMNTEAFF. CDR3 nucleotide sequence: TGCAGCGCAGGGGGCCCATCTATGAACACTGAAGCTTTCTTT.

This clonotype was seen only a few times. The CDR3 loop reads CASSFQPGLAGGYNEQFF. The CDR3 nucleotides read TGTGCCAGCAGCTTTCAACCGGGACTAGCGGGAGGTTACAATGAGCAGTTCTTC. J is TRBJ2-1 and V is TRBV7-7; 15 nucleotides match TRBD2. The CDR3 sequence is 18 residues long. The germline CDR1 and CDR2 sequences are SSHAT and FNYEAQ (reference sequence). The trim removed 3 bases at V and 4 bases at J, leaving 7 bases unmatched.

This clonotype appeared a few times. As DNA, the CDR3 is TGCGCCAGCAGCTTGGAGGGGACAGTCTACGAGCAGTACTTC. Its translation is CASSLEGTVYEQYF. The genes are TRBV5-1 and TRBJ2-7; 7 bases line up with TRBD1. Germline CDR1 is SGHRS and CDR2 is YFSETQ. The CDR3 extends over 14 amino acids. Trimming took 0 bases from V and 3 from J; bases not matched to a gene: 3.

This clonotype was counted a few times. This CDR3 reads CASPLPQYF. As DNA, the CDR3 is TGTGCCAGCCCTCTGCCCCAGTACTTC. The rearrangement joins TRBV7-7 to TRBJ2-5; D gene unclear. The CDR3 is 9 residues long. Per the germline V gene, CDR1 is SSHAT and CDR2 is FNYEAQ (reference sequence). The V end lost 8 bases, the J end lost 9 bases, and 7 bases lay between the germline ends.

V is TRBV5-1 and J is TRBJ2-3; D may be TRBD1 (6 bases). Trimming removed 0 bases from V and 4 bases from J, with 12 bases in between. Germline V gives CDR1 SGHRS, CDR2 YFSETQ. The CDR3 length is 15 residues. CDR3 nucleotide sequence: TGCGCCAGCAGCTTGGAGGGGTCAGGGGCAGATACGCAGTATTTT. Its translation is CASSLEGSGADTQYF.

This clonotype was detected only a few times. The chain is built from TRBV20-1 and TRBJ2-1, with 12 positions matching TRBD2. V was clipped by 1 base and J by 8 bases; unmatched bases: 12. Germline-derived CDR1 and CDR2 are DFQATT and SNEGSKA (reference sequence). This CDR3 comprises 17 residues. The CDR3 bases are TGCAGTGCTAGAGTACCCGGACTAGCGGGAAAGAGGGATGAGCAGTTCTTC. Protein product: CSARVPGLAGKRDEQFF.

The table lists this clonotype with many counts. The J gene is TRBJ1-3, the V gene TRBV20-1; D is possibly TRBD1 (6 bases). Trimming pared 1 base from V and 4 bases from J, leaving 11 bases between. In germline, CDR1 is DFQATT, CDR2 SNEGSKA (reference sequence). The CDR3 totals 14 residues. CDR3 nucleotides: TGCAGTGCTAGAGCGGGACATAAGGGAAACACCATATATTTT. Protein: CSARAGHKGNTIYF.